These 24 T cell receptor beta chains were sequenced from one sample in a study of CD8 T cells in ankylosing spondylitis. Their cognate antigens are unknown. Findings of the study overall: What seemed typical of ankylosing spondylitis blood was a TCR beta motif built from 8 or 9 highly homologous variants.

TCRdb re-called the 5' RACE reads with MiXCR, one entry per CDR3 protein. The top ten clones hold approximately 1% of a sample with under 450,000 distinct CDR3 sequences, over 15% of them seen once. The sequenced material came from blood, either unsorted or a sorted T cell fraction (not recorded which). The source of these receptors is a male donor with ankylosing spondylitis.

The V and J genes are TRBV18 and TRBJ2-5; D might be TRBD2 (6 bases). Trimming shortened V by 2 bases and J by 4 bases, and 11 bases separated the two germline ends. Per germline, CDR1 KGHSH and CDR2 LQKENI. The CDR3 extends over 14 amino acids. CDR3 region: CASSPATSAETQYF. Written as DNA, the CDR3 is TGTGCCAGCTCACCAGCGACTAGTGCAGAGACCCAGTACTTC.

As DNA, the CDR3 is TGTGCCAGCAGCTTAGTAAAAATGAACACTGAAGCTTTCTTT. This gives the protein CASSLVKMNTEAFF. This chain joins TRBV7-9 and TRBJ1-1, with D hard to call. In germline, CDR1 is SEHNR, CDR2 FQNEAQ (reference sequence). The CDR3 runs to 14 residues. The V end lost 1 base, the J end lost 0 bases, and 6 bases lay between the germline ends.

The chain links TRBV7-2 to TRBJ1-2; 7 bases fit TRBD1. Germline V gene sequence: CDR1 SGHTA, CDR2 FQGNSA. Losses at the gene ends were 1 base for V and 5 bases for J; bases not matched to a gene: 7. The length of the CDR3 is 15 residues. The CDR3: CASSLGTGETYGYTF. CDR3 DNA sequence: TGTGCCAGCAGCTTAGGGACAGGAGAAACTTATGGCTACACCTTC.

The genes are TRBV7-9 and TRBJ2-1; TRBD1 matches at 7 bases. CDR1 is SEHNR, CDR2 FQNEAQ, per germline (reference sequence). V lost 5 bases to trimming and J lost 4 bases; unmatched junction nucleotides: 5. CDR3 length equals 14 residues. The CDR3 DNA follows: TGTGCCAGCAGCGCCAGACAGGGTTACAATGAGCAGTTCTTC. Amino acid sequence: CASSARQGYNEQFF.

The table lists this clonotype with many counts. V and J are TRBV29-1 and TRBJ2-1; D possibly corresponds to TRBD1 (5 bases). The CDR3 contains 14 residues. The V and J ends lost 5 bases and 8 bases respectively, with 19 bases between them. Germline V gene sequence: CDR1 SQVTM, CDR2 ANQGSEA. CDR3 amino acids: CSVRSNQGGHEQFF. In DNA form, the CDR3 reads TGCAGCGTTCGGTCGAACCAGGGCGGCCATGAGCAGTTCTTC.

This chain joins TRBV20-1 and TRBJ1-1; D perhaps matches TRBD1 (5 bases). V lost 1 base, J lost 0 bases, and 9 bases lay in between. CDR1 and CDR2 (germline): DFQATT, SNEGSKA (reference sequence). CDR3 size: 14 residues. CDR3 protein: CSARGSGLNTEAFF. The CDR3 coding sequence is TGCAGTGCTAGAGGCTCAGGGCTGAACACTGAAGCTTTCTTT.

The chain combines TRBV11-2 with TRBJ1-1; TRBD1 matches 9 bases. There are 15 residues in the CDR3. V dropped 1 base and J dropped 3; count of bases not matched to a gene: 3. Germline V lookup: CDR1 SGHAT, CDR2 FQNNGV. CDR3 amino acids: CASSLVGQGYTEAFF. The CDR3 nucleotides are TGTGCCAGCAGCTTAGTTGGACAGGGGTACACTGAAGCTTTCTTT.

The V gene is TRBV7-8, the J gene TRBJ1-2, with 9 bases identical to TRBD1. The CDR3 is made up of 16 amino acids. After removal of 4 bases from V and 4 bases from J, the junction contained 10 bases not matched to a gene. The germline gives CDR1 SGHVS, CDR2 FQNEAQ. The chain's CDR3 is CASSSTGTGQPYGYTF. DNA for the CDR3: TGTGCCAGCAGCTCTACCGGGACAGGGCAGCCCTATGGCTACACCTTC.

This clonotype was seen a handful of times. This rearrangement joins TRBV7-2 to TRBJ2-3; maybe TRBD2 (6 bases). CDR1 and CDR2 (germline): SGHTA, FQGNSA. The CDR3 covers 17 residues. V was cut by 1 base and J by 1 base, with 15 bases left in between. The CDR3 DNA reads as TGTGCCAGCAGCTTAGTCGGAGGGAGAGGAGGCACAGATACGCAGTATTTT. This translates into CASSLVGGRGGTDTQYF.

Ten or more counts support this clonotype. J is TRBJ2-1 and V is TRBV3-1, with a possible D match to TRBD1 (5 bases). Germline V gene sequence: CDR1 LGHDT, CDR2 YNNKEL (reference sequence). The V and J ends lost 4 bases and 8 bases respectively, with 9 bases between them. The CDR3 spans 12 residues. The CDR3 DNA is TGTGCCAGCAGCCTTACAGGCCATGAGCAGTTCTTC. It specifies CASSLTGHEQFF.

The rearrangement uses TRBV27 and TRBJ2-4, with D perhaps TRBD2 (5 bases). V lost 8 bases, J lost 1 base, and 15 bases lay in between. CDR1 and CDR2 (germline): MNHEY, SMNVEV (reference sequence). The CDR3 is 15 residues long. The CDR3 spells CASRLAGLAKNIQYF. The CDR3 DNA follows: TGTGCCAGCCGCCTTGCGGGTTTGGCCAAAAACATTCAGTACTTC.

This clonotype showed up just a few times. The rearrangement links TRBV12-3 or TRBV12-4 to TRBJ1-2; a weak D match, TRBD1 (6 bases). The CDR3 totals 14 residues. The V and J ends lost 2 bases and 5 bases respectively, with 12 bases between them. The chain's CDR3 is CASSLRQVSYGYTF. The CDR3 nucleotides read TGTGCCAGCAGTTTAAGACAGGTCTCTTATGGCTACACCTTC.

This clonotype turned up a few times. The chain joins TRBV4-1 to TRBJ2-3; maybe TRBD2 (5 bases). CDR1 and CDR2 (germline): MGHRA, YSYEKL. The CDR3 spans 17 residues. The germline V and J ends were trimmed by 3 bases and 0 bases, with 16 bases remaining between them. This CDR3 is CASSQEVATTSTDTQYF. In nucleotides, the CDR3 is TGCGCCAGCAGCCAGGAGGTTGCTACGACTAGCACAGATACGCAGTATTTT.

The chain recombines TRBV2 with TRBJ2-3, with D possibly being TRBD2 (5 bases). Germline-derived CDR1 and CDR2 are SNHLY and FYNNEI. Deletions cut 7 bases from V and 1 base from J, with 18 bases between. This CDR3 comprises 16 residues. The CDR3 reads CASKITSSPGTDTQYF. The CDR3 bases are TGTGCCAGCAAGATCACTAGTTCCCCAGGCACAGATACGCAGTATTTT.

This clonotype was detected a few times. The rearrangement uses TRBV12-3 or TRBV12-4 and TRBJ1-5; D is possibly TRBD1 (6 bases). The CDR3 extends over 15 amino acids. V lost 6 bases and J 5 bases, leaving 17 bases between the germline ends. This CDR3 is CASSPTGMRDQPQHF. In DNA, the CDR3 is TGTGCCAGCAGCCCCACAGGGATGCGGGATCAGCCCCAGCATTTT.

This clonotype was detected a few times. The genes are TRBV3-1 and TRBJ2-5; D ambiguous. This CDR3 region has 12 residues. With 1 base removed from V and 4 bases from J, the gap between germline ends came to 4 bases. The V gene's germline CDR1 is LGHDT and CDR2 YNNKEL (reference sequence). Written as DNA, the CDR3 is TGTGCCAGCAGCCAAGGCCCAGAGACCCAGTACTTC. It codes for CASSQGPETQYF.

The chain links TRBV12-3 or TRBV12-4 to TRBJ2-1, with 8 nucleotides matching TRBD2. After removal of 2 bases from V and 0 bases from J, the junction contained 9 bases not matched to a gene. This CDR3 region has 18 residues. CDR3 nucleotide sequence: TGTGCCAGCAGTTTATTCGGGCGGGGGGTAAGCTCCTACAATGAGCAGTTCTTC. Residues: CASSLFGRGVSSYNEQFF.

This clonotype has a count of ten or more. The J gene is TRBJ2-1, the V gene TRBV2; D remains ambiguous. This CDR3 region has 13 residues. V was clipped by 4 bases and J by 1 base, with 5 bases between them. Germline assignment: CDR1 SNHLY and CDR2 FYNNEI. The CDR3 region has the DNA TGTGCCAGCAGTGGGCTATCCTACAATGAGCAGTTCTTC. As protein: CASSGLSYNEQFF. The full variable domain, with the rest looked up from reference TRBV2 and TRBJ2-1, is EPEVTQTPSHQVTQMGQEVILRCVPISNHLYFYWYRQILGQKVEFLVSFYNNEISEKSEIFDDQFSVERPDGSNFTLKIRSTKLEDSAMYFCASSGLSYNEQFFGPGTRLTVL.

This clonotype was seen a handful of times. The V gene is TRBV9, the J gene TRBJ2-5, with unresolved D. Germline CDR1 is SGDLS and CDR2 is YYNGEE. The V end was cut by 2 bases, the J end by 1 base, with 15 bases between. The length of the CDR3 is 16 residues. This CDR3 is CASSVGGLPTQETQYF. The CDR3 bases are TGTGCCAGCAGCGTGGGCGGCCTTCCGACCCAAGAGACCCAGTACTTC.

The chain uses TRBV18 and TRBJ2-1; D is possibly TRBD1 or TRBD2 (5 bases each). This CDR3 has 16 amino acids. V gave up 3 bases and J gave up 0 bases, with 12 bases separating them. Germline CDR1 is KGHSH and CDR2 is LQKENI. The CDR3 here is CASSPRDLPSYNEQFF. CDR3 nucleotides: TGTGCCAGCTCACCCAGGGACCTCCCCTCCTACAATGAGCAGTTCTTC.

This clonotype was seen only a few times. This chain joins TRBV7-9 and TRBJ1-2; 7 bases agree with TRBD1. Germline assignment: CDR1 SEHNR and CDR2 FQNEAQ (reference sequence). Losses at the gene ends were 2 bases for V and 1 base for J; bases not matched to a gene: 4. The CDR3 spans 15 residues. The CDR3 spells CASSLKGAINYGYTF. The CDR3 DNA sequence: TGTGCCAGCAGCTTAAAGGGGGCCATTAACTATGGCTACACCTTC.

The CDR3 DNA follows: TGTGCCAGCAGTTTAAGGTCGGTAGCGGGAGGCGACGAGCAGTACTTC. Translation: CASSLRSVAGGDEQYF. The chain links TRBV12-3 or TRBV12-4 to TRBJ2-7; 10 bases fit TRBD2. This CDR3 is 16 amino acids long. Trimming took 2 bases from V and 5 from J; bases not matched to a gene: 9.

V gene TRBV20-1 combines with J gene TRBJ2-3; 10 bases agree with TRBD2. The germline gives CDR1 DFQATT, CDR2 SNEGSKA (reference sequence). V shed 3 bases and J 4 bases; nucleotides not matched to a gene: 4. This CDR3 is built from 14 residues. The CDR3 spells CSARLAGEADTQYF. CDR3 in DNA: TGCAGTGCTAGGCTAGCGGGGGAGGCAGATACGCAGTATTTT.

The table lists this clonotype with a count of one. V gene TRBV12-3 or TRBV12-4 combines with J gene TRBJ2-6, with a weak D call TRBD1 (6 bases). Trimming removed 3 bases from V and 0 bases from J, with 12 bases in between. This CDR3 is 17 amino acids long. This CDR3 is CASSFYRAHSGANVLTF. DNA for the CDR3: TGTGCCAGCAGTTTTTACAGGGCTCACTCTGGGGCCAACGTCCTGACTTTC.